The source of this T cell receptor (beta chain) is a study of regulatory T cells in long-lasting Graves disease. The sample's time point: newly diagnosed GD, antithyroid drugs for less than 3 months. PBMC RNA was the source of the TCR library. Germline-derived CDR1 and CDR2 are MNHEY and SVGEGT. The CDR3 length is 15 residues. V was shortened by 6 bases and J by 2 bases, with 13 bases between the two germline ends. CDR3 regions were amplified by Arm-PCR using iRepertoire HTBI primers to build TCR beta libraries. Each CDR3 protein gets one entry after TCRdb re-called the multiplex PCR reads with MiXCR. The table lists hundreds of thousands of distinct CDR3 sequences, 15% to 20% of them singletons. This same sample was also taken into another study, of T cells in Graves' hyperthyroidism and ophthalmopathy.

The TCR comes from a woman between 25 and 40 years old with Graves disease. The V call is TRBV6-2 or TRBV6-3, the J call TRBJ2-2, with no clear D. The material was peripheral blood mononuclear cells (PBMCs), obtained at new diagnosis, from a patient treated with antithyroid drugs. The CDR3 nucleotides are TGTGCCAGCAGCTATCGCGGAGCAAACACCGGGGAGCTGTTTTTT. It encodes CASSYRGANTGELFF.